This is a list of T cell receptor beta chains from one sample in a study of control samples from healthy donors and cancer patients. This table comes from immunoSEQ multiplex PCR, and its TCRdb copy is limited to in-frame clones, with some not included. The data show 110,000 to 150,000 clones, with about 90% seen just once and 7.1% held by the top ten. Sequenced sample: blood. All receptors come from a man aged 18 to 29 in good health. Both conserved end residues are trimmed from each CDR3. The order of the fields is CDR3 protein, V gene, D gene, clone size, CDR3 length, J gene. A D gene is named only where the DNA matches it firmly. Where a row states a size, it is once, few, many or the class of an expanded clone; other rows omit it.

CDR3: ASSPGPLGTGNTIY
V: TRBV25-1
D: NA
size: NA
length: 14
J: TRBJ1-3

CDR3: ASSPRTGRDYGYT
V: TRBV7-9
D: TRBD1
size: NA
length: 13
J: TRBJ1-2

CDR3: ASSHGRDSPLH
V: TRBV7-9
D: NA
size: once
length: 11
J: TRBJ1-6

CDR3: ASSLSGGVLQETQY
V: TRBV11-1
D: TRBD2
size: NA
length: 14
J: TRBJ2-5

CDR3: ASSLQTGNEAF
V: TRBV7-9
D: TRBD1
size: NA
length: 11
J: TRBJ1-1

CDR3: ASSDSQGGGRREQY
V: TRBV2
D: NA
size: NA
length: 14
J: TRBJ2-7

CDR3: ASSDRANTGELF
V: TRBV7-9
D: TRBD1
size: NA
length: 12
J: TRBJ2-2

CDR3: ASSWGQTNYGYT
V: TRBV28
D: TRBD1
size: NA
length: 12
J: TRBJ1-2

CDR3: ASSSGLYNEQF
V: TRBV6-2/TRBV6-3
D: NA
size: NA
length: 11
J: TRBJ2-1

CDR3: ASSLVGSYEQF
V: TRBV7-9
D: NA
size: NA
length: 11
J: TRBJ2-1

CDR3: ASSPPQGLSNEQF
V: TRBV19
D: NA
size: NA
length: 13
J: TRBJ2-1

CDR3: AWSAGGEQY
V: TRBV30
D: TRBD1
size: NA
length: 9
J: TRBJ2-7

CDR3: ASSALLTGDPSYEQY
V: TRBV28
D: TRBD1
size: once
length: 15
J: TRBJ2-7

CDR3: ASSGLAGAETQY
V: TRBV2
D: TRBD2
size: NA
length: 12
J: TRBJ2-5

CDR3: ASSPPSRTNTEAF
V: TRBV18
D: NA
size: NA
length: 13
J: TRBJ1-1

CDR3: ASSVGAGSYNSPLH
V: TRBV9
D: NA
size: NA
length: 14
J: TRBJ1-6

CDR3: ASCRGADSPPH
V: TRBV6-5
D: NA
size: NA
length: 11
J: TRBJ1-6

CDR3: ASSAEGQGRTYGYT
V: TRBV9
D: TRBD1
size: NA
length: 14
J: TRBJ1-2

CDR3: ASSQRSRGDYGYT
V: TRBV3-1/TRBV3-2
D: NA
size: NA
length: 13
J: TRBJ1-2

CDR3: ASSPVALGSPLH
V: TRBV13
D: NA
size: NA
length: 12
J: TRBJ1-6

CDR3: ASSLAGGGEAF
V: TRBV7-2
D: TRBD1
size: NA
length: 11
J: TRBJ1-1

CDR3: ASSLQGKDTQY
V: TRBV5-5
D: NA
size: NA
length: 11
J: TRBJ2-3

CDR3: ASSEQGGRYEQY
V: TRBV2
D: NA
size: NA
length: 12
J: TRBJ2-7

CDR3: ASRHDSADTQY
V: TRBV27
D: NA
size: NA
length: 11
J: TRBJ2-3

CDR3: AWSRTENSPLH
V: TRBV30
D: NA
size: NA
length: 11
J: TRBJ1-6

CDR3: ASSQDIRGGGELF
V: TRBV4-1
D: NA
size: NA
length: 13
J: TRBJ2-2

CDR3: ASSQVRGEGYT
V: TRBV14
D: NA
size: NA
length: 11
J: TRBJ1-2

CDR3: ASSDQMNTEAF
V: TRBV18
D: NA
size: few
length: 11
J: TRBJ1-1

CDR3: ASSDGRAKNIQY
V: TRBV2
D: NA
size: NA
length: 12
J: TRBJ2-4

CDR3: ATKEGNTGELF
V: TRBV25-1
D: NA
size: NA
length: 11
J: TRBJ2-2

CDR3: ASLGQGARGDGYT
V: TRBV19
D: TRBD1
size: NA
length: 13
J: TRBJ1-2

CDR3: ASSLRTGYGYT
V: TRBV3-1/TRBV3-2
D: TRBD1
size: NA
length: 11
J: TRBJ1-2

CDR3: ASSGTGRNYGYT
V: TRBV2
D: TRBD1
size: NA
length: 12
J: TRBJ1-2

CDR3: ASSFQTGGGTEAF
V: TRBV5-1
D: TRBD1
size: NA
length: 13
J: TRBJ1-1

CDR3: ASREGPSSGELF
V: TRBV2
D: NA
size: NA
length: 12
J: TRBJ2-2

CDR3: ARAADRGSTGELF
V: TRBV7-9
D: TRBD1
size: NA
length: 13
J: TRBJ2-2

CDR3: ASSVGGTGELF
V: TRBV9
D: NA
size: NA
length: 11
J: TRBJ2-2